This TCR beta chain was recorded in a study of T cell repertoires in cytomegalovirus infection (dated by TCRdb to the late 2010s). At the level of the whole study: Donor HLA type was relevant to the analysis, as public TCR beta signatures indicated carriage of CMV infection together with the matching HLA type.

Sequencer: Illumina HiSeq 1500. The raw public reads went through TCRdb reprocessing: fastp at Q25, MiXCR clone calling, in-frame beta chains kept. Every entry covers one CDR3 protein and lists the most common genes and DNA from its rows. The sample profile shows roughly 310,000 distinct CDR3 sequences; 15% to 20% of them were found once. The top ten clonotypes cover around 12% of the sample. This clonotype was seen more than once but under ten times. The antigen this receptor binds is unknown. No clone much larger than this one lies a single base away; base qualities are absent. Results and caveats for the whole study, not just this receptor: In both this cohort and an independent roughly 330-donor cohort, the cumulative frequency of public TCR beta family members distinguished carriers of CMV infection plus the relevant HLA type. The ex vivo response was dominated by HLA-C-restricted CMV-specific TCR beta clonotypes, which also provided the single most frequent clonotype in two of eight donors.

The CDR3 contains 13 residues, cysteine and phenylalanine counted. Of the read, only the CDR3 DNA is kept; its 39 bases are in frame from base 1. The germline V gene provides CDR1 MDHEN and CDR2 SYDVKM. V sheds 8 bases and J sheds 1 base, leaving 11 bases between their ends. The sequence was collected from a human donor in good health (CMV status not recorded). Some clones in this sample may be carry-over from other donors' samples. The rearrangement joined TRBV28 to TRBJ2-5, with a weak D call of TRBD2 (5 bases match). The specimen was PBMCs. At the DNA level, the sequence is TGTGCCAGCCAGTCTGCGGGCCAAGAGACCCAGTACTTC. This translates into CASQSAGQETQYF.